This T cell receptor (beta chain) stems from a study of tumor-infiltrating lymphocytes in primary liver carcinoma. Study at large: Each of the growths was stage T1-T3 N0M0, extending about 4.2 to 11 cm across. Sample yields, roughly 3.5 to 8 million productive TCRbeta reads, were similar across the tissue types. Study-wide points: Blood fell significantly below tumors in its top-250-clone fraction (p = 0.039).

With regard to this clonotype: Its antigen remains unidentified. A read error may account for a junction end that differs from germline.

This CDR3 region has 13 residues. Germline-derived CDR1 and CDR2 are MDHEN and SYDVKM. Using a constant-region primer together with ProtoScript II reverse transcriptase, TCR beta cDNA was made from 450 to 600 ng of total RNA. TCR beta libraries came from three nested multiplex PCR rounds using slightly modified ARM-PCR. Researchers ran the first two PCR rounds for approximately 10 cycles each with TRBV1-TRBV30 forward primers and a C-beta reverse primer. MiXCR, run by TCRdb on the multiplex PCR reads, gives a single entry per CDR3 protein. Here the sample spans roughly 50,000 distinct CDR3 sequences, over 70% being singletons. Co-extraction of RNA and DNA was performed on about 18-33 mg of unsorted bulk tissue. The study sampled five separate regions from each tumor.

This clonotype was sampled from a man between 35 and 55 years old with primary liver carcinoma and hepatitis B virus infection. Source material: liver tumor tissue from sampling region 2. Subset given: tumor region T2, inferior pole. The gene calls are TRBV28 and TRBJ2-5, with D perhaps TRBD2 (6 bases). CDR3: CASSSSVQETLYF. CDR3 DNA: TGTGCCAGCAGTTCTAGCGTTCAAGAGACCCTGTATTTC.